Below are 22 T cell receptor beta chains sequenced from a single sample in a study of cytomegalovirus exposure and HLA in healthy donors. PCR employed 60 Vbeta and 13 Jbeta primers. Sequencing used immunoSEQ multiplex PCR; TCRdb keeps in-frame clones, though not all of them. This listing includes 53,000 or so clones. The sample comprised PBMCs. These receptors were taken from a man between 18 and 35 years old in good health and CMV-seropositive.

CDR3 sequence (DNA): TGTGCTAGTGGTTTGGCACCCCCTGTAGTGTACGAGCAGTACTTC. Translated, it gives CASGLAPPVVYEQYF. The genes are TRBV12-5 and TRBJ2-7, with D uncertain. The CDR3 is 15 residues long. V was clipped by 1 base and J by 4 bases, with 14 bases between them. Germline values: CDR1 LGHNT, CDR2 FRNRAP. The full variable domain, its missing parts supplied by reference TRBV12-5 and TRBJ2-7, is DARVTQTPRHKVTEMGQEVTMRCQPILGHNTVFWYRQTMMQGLELLAYFRNRAPLDDSGMPKDRFSAEMPDATLATLKIQPSEPRDSAVYFCASGLAPPVVYEQYFGPGTRLTVT.

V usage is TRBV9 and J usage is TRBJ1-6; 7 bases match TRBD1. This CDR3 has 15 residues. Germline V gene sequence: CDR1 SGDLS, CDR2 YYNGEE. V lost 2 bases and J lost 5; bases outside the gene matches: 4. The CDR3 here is CASSVGGQNNSPLHF. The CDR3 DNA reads TGTGCCAGCAGCGTCGGGGGACAGAATAATTCACCCCTCCACTTT.

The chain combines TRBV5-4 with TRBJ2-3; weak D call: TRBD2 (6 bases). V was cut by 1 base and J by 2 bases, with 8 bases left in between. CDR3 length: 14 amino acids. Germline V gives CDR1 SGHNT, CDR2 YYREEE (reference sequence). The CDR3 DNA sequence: TGTGCCAGCAGCTTGAGCGGGTCCACAGATACGCAGTATTTT. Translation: CASSLSGSTDTQYF.

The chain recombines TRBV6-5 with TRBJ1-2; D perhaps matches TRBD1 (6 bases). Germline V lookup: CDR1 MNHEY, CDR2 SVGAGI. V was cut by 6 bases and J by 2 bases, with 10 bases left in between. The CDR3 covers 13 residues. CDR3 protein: CASREDRNYGYTF. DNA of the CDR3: TGTGCCAGCAGGGAGGACAGAAACTATGGCTACACCTTC.

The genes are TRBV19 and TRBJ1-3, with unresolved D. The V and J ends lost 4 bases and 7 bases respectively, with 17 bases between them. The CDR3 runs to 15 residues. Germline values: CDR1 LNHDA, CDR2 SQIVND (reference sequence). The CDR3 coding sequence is TGTGCCAGTAGTACCCCGGCCCGCTTGAGGAACACCATATATTTT. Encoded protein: CASSTPARLRNTIYF.

This CDR3 is CASSLWGQMNTEAFF. CDR3 in DNA: TGTGCCAGCAGTTTATGGGGACAAATGAACACTGAAGCTTTCTTT. The rearrangement uses TRBV28 and TRBJ1-1; possibly TRBD1 for D (6 bases). Germline V gene lookup returns CDR1 MDHEN and CDR2 SYDVKM. The V end lost 0 bases, the J end lost 0 bases, and 8 bases lay between the germline ends. This CDR3 contains 15 residues.

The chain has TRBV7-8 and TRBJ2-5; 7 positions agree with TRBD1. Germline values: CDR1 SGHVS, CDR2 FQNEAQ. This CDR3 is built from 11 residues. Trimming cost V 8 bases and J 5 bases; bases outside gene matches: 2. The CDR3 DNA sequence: TGTGCCAGCGCCAGGGGGGAGACCCAGTACTTC. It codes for CASARGETQYF.

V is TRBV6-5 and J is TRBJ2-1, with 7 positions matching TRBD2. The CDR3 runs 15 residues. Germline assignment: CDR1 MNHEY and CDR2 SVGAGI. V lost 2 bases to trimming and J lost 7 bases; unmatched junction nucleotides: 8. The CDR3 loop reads CASSYEGGLSNEQFF. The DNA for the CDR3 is TGTGCCAGCAGTTACGAGGGAGGGCTGTCTAATGAGCAGTTCTTC.

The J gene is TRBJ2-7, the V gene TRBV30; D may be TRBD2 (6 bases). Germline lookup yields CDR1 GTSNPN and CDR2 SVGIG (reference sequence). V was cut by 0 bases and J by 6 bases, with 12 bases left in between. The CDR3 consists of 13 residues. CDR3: CAWSVRQEGEQYF. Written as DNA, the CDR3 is TGTGCCTGGAGTGTTCGTCAGGAGGGCGAGCAGTACTTC.

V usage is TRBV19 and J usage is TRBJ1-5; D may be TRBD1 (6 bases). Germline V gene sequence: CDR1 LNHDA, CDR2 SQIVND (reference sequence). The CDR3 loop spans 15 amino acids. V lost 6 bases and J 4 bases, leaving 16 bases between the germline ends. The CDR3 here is CASRNPGARNQPQHF. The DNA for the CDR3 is TGTGCCAGTAGGAACCCAGGGGCTAGAAATCAGCCCCAGCATTTT.

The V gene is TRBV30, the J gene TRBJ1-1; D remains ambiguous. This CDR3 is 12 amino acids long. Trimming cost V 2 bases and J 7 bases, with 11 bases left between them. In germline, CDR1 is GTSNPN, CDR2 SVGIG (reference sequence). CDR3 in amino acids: CAWSPNPGEAFF. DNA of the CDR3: TGTGCCTGGAGTCCCAACCCCGGTGAAGCTTTCTTT.

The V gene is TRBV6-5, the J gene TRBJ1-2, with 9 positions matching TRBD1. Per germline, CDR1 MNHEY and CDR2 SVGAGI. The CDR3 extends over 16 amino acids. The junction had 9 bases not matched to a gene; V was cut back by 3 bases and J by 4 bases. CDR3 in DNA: TGTGCCAGCAGTTATTTCGAACCGGGACAGGGCTATGGCTACACCTTC. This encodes CASSYFEPGQGYGYTF.

The CDR3 DNA follows: TGTGCCAGCAGACTAGCGGGAGGGGTTAGCTCCTACGAGCAGTACTTC. This gives the protein CASRLAGGVSSYEQYF. The chain employs TRBV28 and TRBJ2-7, with TRBD2 matching 13 bases. With 6 bases clipped from V and 0 bases from J, the junction kept 5 bases outside the gene matches. Germline-derived CDR1 and CDR2 are MDHEN and SYDVKM. The CDR3 has 16 residues.

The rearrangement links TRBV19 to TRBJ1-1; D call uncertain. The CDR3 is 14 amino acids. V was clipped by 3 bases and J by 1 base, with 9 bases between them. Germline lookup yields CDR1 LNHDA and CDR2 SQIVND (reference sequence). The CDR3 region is CASSIVTGNTEAFF. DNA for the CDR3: TGTGCCAGTAGTATCGTGACTGGGAACACTGAAGCTTTCTTT.

As DNA, the CDR3 is TGTGCCAGCAGCCAAGGGGAGGGGAACACAGATACGCAGTATTTT. Amino acids: CASSQGEGNTDTQYF. The genes are TRBV4-2 and TRBJ2-3; 7 bases match TRBD2. J was trimmed by 2 bases and V by 1 base; bases with no gene match: 3. The CDR3 spans 15 residues. Per the germline V gene, CDR1 is LGHNA and CDR2 is YNFKEQ.

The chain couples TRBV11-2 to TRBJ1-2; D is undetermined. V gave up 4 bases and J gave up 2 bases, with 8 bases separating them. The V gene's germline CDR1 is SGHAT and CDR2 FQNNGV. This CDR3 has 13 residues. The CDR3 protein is CASSSDTNYGYTF. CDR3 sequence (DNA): TGTGCCAGCAGCTCTGACACGAACTATGGCTACACCTTC. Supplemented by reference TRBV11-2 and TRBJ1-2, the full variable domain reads EAGVAQSPRYKIIEKRQSVAFWCNPISGHATLYWYQQILGQGPKLLIQFQNNGVVDDSQLPKDRFSAERLKGVDSTLKIQPAKLEDSAVYLCASSSDTNYGYTFGSGTRLTVV.

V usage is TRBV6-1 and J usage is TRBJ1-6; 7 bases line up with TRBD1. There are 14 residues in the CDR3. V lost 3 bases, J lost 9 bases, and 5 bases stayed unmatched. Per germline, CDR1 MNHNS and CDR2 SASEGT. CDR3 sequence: CASSDVDRTSPLHF. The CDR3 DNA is TGTGCCAGCAGTGATGTGGACAGGACTTCACCCCTCCACTTT.

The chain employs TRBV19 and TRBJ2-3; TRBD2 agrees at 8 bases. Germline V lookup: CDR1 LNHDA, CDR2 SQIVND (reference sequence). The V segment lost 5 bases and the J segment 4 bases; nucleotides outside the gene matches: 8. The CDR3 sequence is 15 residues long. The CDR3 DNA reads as TGTGCCAGTAGTCGGGAAGCGGGAGCAGCAGATACGCAGTATTTT. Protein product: CASSREAGAADTQYF.

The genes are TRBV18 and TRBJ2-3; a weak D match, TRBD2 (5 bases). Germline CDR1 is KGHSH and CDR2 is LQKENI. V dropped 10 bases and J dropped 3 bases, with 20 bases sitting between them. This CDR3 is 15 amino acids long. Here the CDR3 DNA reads TGTGCCATCAGAACCGGGCCCCGCGGGACAGATACGCAGTATTTT. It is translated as CAIRTGPRGTDTQYF.

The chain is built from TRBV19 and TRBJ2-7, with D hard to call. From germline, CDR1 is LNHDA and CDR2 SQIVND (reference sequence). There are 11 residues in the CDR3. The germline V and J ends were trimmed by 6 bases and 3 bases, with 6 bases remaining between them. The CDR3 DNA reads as TGTGCCAGTAGCCTAAACTACGAGCAGTACTTC. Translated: CASSLNYEQYF. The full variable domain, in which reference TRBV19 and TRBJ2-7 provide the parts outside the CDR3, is DGGITQSPKYLFRKEGQNVTLSCEQNLNHDAMYWYRQDPGQGLRLIYYSQIVNDFQKGDIAEGYSVSREKKESFPLTVTSAQKNPTAFYLCASSLNYEQYFGPGTRLTVT.

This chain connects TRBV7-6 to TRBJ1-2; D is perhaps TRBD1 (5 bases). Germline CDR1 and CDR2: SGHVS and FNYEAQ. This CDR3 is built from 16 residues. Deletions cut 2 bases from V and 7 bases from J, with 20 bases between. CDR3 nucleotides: TGTGCCAGCAGCTTATTTTCCGGGCAGGGCGAGATTGGCTACACCTTC. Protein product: CASSLFSGQGEIGYTF.

CDR3 in amino acids: CASTLRDEQFF. CDR3 bases: TGTGCCAGCACCCTGCGGGATGAGCAGTTCTTC. This chain uses TRBV6-5 with TRBJ2-1, with D possibly TRBD2 on 5 matching bases. V was shortened by 7 bases and J by 8 bases, with 9 bases between the two germline ends. CDR3 size: 11 residues. Germline CDR1 is MNHEY and CDR2 is SVGAGI.